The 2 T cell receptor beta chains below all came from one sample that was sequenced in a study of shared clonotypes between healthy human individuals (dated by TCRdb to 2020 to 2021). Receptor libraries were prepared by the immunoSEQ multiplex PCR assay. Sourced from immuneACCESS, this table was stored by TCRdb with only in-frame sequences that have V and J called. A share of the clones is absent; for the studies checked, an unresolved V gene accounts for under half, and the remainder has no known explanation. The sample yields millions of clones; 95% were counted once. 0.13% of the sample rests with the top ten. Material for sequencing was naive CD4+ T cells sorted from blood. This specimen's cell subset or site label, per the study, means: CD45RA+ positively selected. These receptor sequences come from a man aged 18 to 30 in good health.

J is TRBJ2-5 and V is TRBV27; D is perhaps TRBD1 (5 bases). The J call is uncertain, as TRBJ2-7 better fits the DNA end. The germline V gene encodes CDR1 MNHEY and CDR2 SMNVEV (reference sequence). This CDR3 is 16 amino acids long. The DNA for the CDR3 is TGTGCCAGCAGCATAGGACCAGGGATTAGATTGTACGAGCAGTACTTC. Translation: CASSIGPGIRLYEQYF.

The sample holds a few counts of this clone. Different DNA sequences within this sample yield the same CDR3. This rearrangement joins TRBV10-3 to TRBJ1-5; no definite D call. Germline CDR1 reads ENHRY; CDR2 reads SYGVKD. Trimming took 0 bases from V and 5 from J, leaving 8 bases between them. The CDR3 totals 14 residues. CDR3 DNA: TGTGCCATCAGTGAGTCCGGATTCGATCAGCCCCAGCATTTT. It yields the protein CAISESGFDQPQHF.